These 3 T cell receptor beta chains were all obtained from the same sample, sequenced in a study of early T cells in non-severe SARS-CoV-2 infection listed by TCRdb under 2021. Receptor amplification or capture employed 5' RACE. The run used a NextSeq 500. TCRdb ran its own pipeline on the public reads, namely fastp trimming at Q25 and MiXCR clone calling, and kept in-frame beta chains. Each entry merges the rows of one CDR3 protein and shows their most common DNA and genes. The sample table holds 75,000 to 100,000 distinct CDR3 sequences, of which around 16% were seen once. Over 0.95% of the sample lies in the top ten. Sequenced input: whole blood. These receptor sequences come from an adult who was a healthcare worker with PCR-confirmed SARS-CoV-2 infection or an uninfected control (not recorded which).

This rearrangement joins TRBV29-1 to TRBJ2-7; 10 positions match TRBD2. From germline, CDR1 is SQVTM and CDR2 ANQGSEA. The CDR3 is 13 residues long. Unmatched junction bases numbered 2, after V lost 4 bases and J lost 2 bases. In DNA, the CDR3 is TGCAGCGTTGGGACTAGCGGAGCCTACGAGCAGTACTTC. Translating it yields CSVGTSGAYEQYF.

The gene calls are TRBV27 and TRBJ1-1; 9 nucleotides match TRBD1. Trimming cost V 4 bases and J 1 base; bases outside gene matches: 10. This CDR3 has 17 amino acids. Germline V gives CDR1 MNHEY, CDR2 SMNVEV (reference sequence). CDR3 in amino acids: CASSSYRGRTGNTEAFF. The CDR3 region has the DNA TGTGCCAGCAGTTCGTACAGGGGGCGAACGGGGAACACTGAAGCTTTCTTT.

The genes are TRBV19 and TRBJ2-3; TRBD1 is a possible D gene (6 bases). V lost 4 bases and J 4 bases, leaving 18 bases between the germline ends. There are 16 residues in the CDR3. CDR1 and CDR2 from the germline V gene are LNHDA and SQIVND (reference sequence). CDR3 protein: CASSRGGRGIPDTQYF. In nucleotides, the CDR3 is TGTGCCAGTAGTAGAGGCGGCAGGGGAATACCAGATACGCAGTATTTT.